The clone carrying this TCR beta chain was found many times. Its antigen is undetermined. Each CDR3 protein gets one entry after TCRdb re-called the reads with MiXCR. The table has 560,000 or so distinct CDR3 sequences, about 17% seen once. Deletions cut 2 bases from V and 2 bases from J, with 9 bases between. CDR1 and CDR2 (germline): MNHNS, SASEGT. The length of the CDR3 is 14 residues. This entry belongs to a study of T cell repertoires in cytomegalovirus infection. Study at large: Public signatures in TCR beta pointed to CMV infection and matching HLA type. General study findings and limits: Using cumulative public TCR beta family frequency, the authors identified those who carried CMV together with the relevant HLA. HLA-C-restricted CMV clonotypes gave the most frequent clonotype in two of eight donors.

The chain joins TRBV6-1 to TRBJ1-1; no definite D call. This receptor was taken from a human donor in good health (CMV status not recorded). Some clones in this sample may be carry-over from other donors' samples. The sample comprised CD8+ T cells from PBMCs. The CDR3 sequence: CASSEYRENTEAFF. CDR3 nucleotides: TGTGCCAGCAGTGAATATAGGGAAAACACTGAAGCTTTCTTT.